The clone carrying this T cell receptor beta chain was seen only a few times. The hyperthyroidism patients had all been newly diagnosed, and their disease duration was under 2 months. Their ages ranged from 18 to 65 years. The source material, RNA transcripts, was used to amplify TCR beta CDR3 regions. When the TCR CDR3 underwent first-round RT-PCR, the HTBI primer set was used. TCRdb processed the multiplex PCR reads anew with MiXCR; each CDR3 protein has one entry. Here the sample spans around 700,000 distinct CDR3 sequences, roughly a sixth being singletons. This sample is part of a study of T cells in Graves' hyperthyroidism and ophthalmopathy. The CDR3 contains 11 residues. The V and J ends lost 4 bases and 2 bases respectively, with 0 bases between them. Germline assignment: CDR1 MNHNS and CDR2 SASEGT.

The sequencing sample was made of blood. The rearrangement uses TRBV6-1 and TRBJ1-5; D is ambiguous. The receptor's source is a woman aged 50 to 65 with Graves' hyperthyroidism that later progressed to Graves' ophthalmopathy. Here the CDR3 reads CASSGNQPQHF. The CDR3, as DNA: TGTGCCAGCAGTGGCAATCAGCCCCAGCATTTT.